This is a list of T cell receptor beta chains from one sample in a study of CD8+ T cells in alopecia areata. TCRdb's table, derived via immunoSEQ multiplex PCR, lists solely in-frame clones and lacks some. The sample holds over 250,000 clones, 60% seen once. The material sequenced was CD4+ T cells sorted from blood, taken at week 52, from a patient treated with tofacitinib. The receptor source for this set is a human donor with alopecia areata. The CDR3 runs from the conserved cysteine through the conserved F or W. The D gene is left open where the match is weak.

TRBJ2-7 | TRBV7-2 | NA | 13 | CASSPPVTYEQYF
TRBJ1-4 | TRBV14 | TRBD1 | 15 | CASSRWTGNNEKLFF
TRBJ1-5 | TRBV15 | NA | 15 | CATSRGGAGSQPQHF
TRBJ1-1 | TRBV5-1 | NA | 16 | CASSLGGASMNTEAFF
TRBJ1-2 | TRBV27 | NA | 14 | CASSLSLHRVGYTF
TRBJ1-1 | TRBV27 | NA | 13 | CASSPNPNTEAFF
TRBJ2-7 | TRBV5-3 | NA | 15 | CARSLNRQLSYEQYF
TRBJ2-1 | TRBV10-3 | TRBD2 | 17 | CAISGTLAGGPRDEQFF
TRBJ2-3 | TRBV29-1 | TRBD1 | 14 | CSVLTGDGTDTQYF
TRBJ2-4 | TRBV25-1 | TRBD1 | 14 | CASSAGQGMNIQYF
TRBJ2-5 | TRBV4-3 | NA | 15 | CASSQDIGREQTQYF
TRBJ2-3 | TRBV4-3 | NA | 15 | CASSQDVPSTDTQYF
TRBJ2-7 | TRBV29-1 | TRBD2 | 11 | CSARWGGEQYF
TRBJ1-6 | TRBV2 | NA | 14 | CASSEGAWNSPLHF
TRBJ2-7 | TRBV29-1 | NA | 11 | CSVATGGKQYF
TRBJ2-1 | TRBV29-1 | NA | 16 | CSVAAPTGSSYNEQFF
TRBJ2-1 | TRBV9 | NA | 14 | CASSVGGTYNEQFF
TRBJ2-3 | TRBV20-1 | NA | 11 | CSGGGTDTQYF
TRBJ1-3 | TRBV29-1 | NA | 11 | CSVTTGNTIYF